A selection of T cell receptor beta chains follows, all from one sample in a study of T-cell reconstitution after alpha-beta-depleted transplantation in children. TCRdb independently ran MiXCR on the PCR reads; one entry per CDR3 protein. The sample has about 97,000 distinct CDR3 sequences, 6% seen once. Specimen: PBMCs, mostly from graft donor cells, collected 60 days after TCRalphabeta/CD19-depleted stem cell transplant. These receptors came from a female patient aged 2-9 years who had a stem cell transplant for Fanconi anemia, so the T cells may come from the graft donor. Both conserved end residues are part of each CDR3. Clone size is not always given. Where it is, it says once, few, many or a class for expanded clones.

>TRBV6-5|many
CASSSRTGEVEAFF
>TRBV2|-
CASGETPAGGTDTQYF
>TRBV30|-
CAWSVRLGDTQYF
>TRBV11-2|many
CASSSGLAGEVFTGELFF
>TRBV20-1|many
CSARDPLAGGPNTGELFF
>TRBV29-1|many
CSAVSGAHSYNEQFF
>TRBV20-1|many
CSAILAPLETQYF
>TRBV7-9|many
CASSGERQTAKNIQYF
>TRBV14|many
CASSPGLRWGELFF
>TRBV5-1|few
CASSTDRELYEQYF
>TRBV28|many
CASSPQSGGAIDEQFF
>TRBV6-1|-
CASSVYTSGYQETQYF
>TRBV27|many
CASSPGTLDEQYF
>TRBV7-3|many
CASSRNRGEKLFF
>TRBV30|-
CAWSVGGNQPQHF
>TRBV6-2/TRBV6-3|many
CASSFGTSGSDTQYF
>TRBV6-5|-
CASSYRGGQGSSEQFF
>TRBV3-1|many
CASSQMPGLAGTDTQYF
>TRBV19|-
CASKFSSGTGRQPQHF
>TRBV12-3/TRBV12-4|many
CASSFWRGAGNTIYF
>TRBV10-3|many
CAISENRWSNTF
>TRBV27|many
CASSLGLGLDNEQFF
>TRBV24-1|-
CATKGPQDSYEQYF
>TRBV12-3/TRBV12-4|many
CASSFTGDYTDTQYF
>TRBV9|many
CASSTSPRRRLYEQYF
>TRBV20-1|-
CSASLVGPNSPLHF
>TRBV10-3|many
CAISEQTGTYNEQFF
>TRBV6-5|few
CASSPPQGSYNEQFF
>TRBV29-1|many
CSVELSSYNEQFF
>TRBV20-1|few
CSARDQGQSKQTHF
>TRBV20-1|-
CSAPRSSVETQYF
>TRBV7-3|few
CASSLLLAGGPIANTGELFF
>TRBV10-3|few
CAISDNRLEGLAGAYEQYF
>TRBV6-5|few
CASSYDVGTGELFF
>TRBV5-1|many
CASSLLRGSTDTQYF
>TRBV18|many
CASSPQSGYNQPQHF
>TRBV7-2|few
CASLLRSPSTDTQYF
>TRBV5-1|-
CASSLTGSLRWQYF
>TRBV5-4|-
CASSSPSSYEQYF
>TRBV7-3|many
CASSPDSGELFF
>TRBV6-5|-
CASSYSTGGIYGYTF
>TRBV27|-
CASSIRRGTQYF
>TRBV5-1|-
CASSFGTGETQYF
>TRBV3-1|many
CASSQAGTNSYEQYF
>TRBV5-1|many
CASSFRGQETQYF
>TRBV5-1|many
CASSFSFSYEQYF
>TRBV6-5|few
CASSYRGTGGETQYF
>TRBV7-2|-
CASSLRQLLSYEQYF
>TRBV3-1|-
CACSPSNRKAFF
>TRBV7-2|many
CASSLVTGTYNEQFF
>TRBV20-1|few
CSARAMSNEQFF
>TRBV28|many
CASSPGQGRTDTQYF
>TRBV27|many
CASSLAGRNEQFF
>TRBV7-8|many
CASSGRYSYNEQFF
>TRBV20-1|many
CSAFRIVSTDTQYF
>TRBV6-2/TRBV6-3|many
CASSYSLTGGNEQFF